The rows below give T cell receptor beta chains drawn from one sample of a study of blood T cell repertoires in COVID-19. TCRdb's table, derived via immunoSEQ multiplex PCR, lists solely in-frame clones and lacks some. The repertoire holds around 280,000 clones, with approximately 83% as singletons. Sequencing was done on a sample of peripheral blood. These receptors came from a woman younger than 45 who had recovered from COVID-19. Both conserved end residues are part of each CDR3. The D gene is left open where the match is weak. Size is omitted from some rows. Given values are once, few, many or a class for expanded clones.

clone size	V gene	D gene	J gene	CDR3 protein	CDR3 DNA
NA	TRBV7-8	TRBD1	TRBJ1-2	CASSLEWTGGRDGYTF	TGTGCCAGCAGCTTAGAGTGGACAGGGGGCAGAGATGGCTACACCTTC
NA	TRBV11-3	TRBD1	TRBJ1-1	CASSNRDSEAFF	TGTGCCAGCAGCAACCGGGACAGTGAAGCTTTCTTT
NA	TRBV7-2	NA	TRBJ2-3	CASSVDRSDTQYF	TGTGCCAGCAGCGTAGACAGATCGGATACGCAGTATTTT
NA	TRBV20-1	NA	TRBJ1-1	CSASMNTEAFF	TGCAGTGCGAGCATGAACACTGAAGCTTTCTTT
NA	TRBV19	TRBD2	TRBJ2-2	CASSTPTSGRGELFF	TGTGCCAGTAGTACTCCGACTAGCGGGAGAGGGGAGCTGTTTTTT
NA	TRBV5-1	NA	TRBJ1-1	CASSLVSLGGRPTEAFF	TGCGCCAGCAGCTTGGTGTCTTTGGGGGGGCGACCCACAGAAGCTTTCTTT
NA	TRBV6-5	TRBD2	TRBJ2-5	CASNRGGLYETQYF	TGTGCCAGCAATCGGGGGGGCCTATACGAGACCCAGTACTTC
NA	TRBV10-3	TRBD1	TRBJ2-7	CAISDSGTGAYEQYF	TGTGCCATCAGTGATTCCGGGACAGGGGCCTACGAGCAGTACTTC
NA	TRBV7-9	NA	TRBJ2-7	CASSLGEGGEQYF	TGTGCCAGCAGCTTAGGTGAGGGCGGCGAGCAGTACTTC
NA	TRBV27	NA	TRBJ1-1	CASIPPASTEAFF	TGTGCCAGCATCCCCCCCGCGAGCACTGAAGCTTTCTTT
NA	TRBV5-1	NA	TRBJ1-1	CASSLAEFSEAFF	TGCGCCAGCAGCTTGGCCGAGTTCTCTGAAGCTTTCTTT
NA	TRBV2	NA	TRBJ1-1	CASSVQMNTEAFF	TGTGCCAGCAGTGTCCAGATGAACACTGAAGCTTTCTTT
NA	TRBV27	TRBD2	TRBJ2-7	CASTSGSNEQYF	TGTGCCAGCACGAGCGGGAGCAACGAGCAGTACTTC
NA	TRBV11-2	NA	TRBJ1-1	CASSLPAGWNTEAFF	TGTGCCAGCAGCTTACCCGCAGGGTGGAACACTGAAGCTTTCTTT
NA	TRBV5-1	NA	TRBJ1-6	CASSPGASTGNSPLHF	TGCGCCAGCAGCCCAGGGGCCTCGACTGGAAATTCACCCCTCCACTTT
NA	TRBV18	TRBD1	TRBJ2-7	CASSPGPGQGYEQYF	TGTGCCAGCTCACCAGGACCGGGACAGGGGTACGAGCAGTACTTC
NA	TRBV28	NA	TRBJ1-1	CASSSIQGYGTEAFF	TGTGCCAGCAGTTCCATACAGGGTTATGGCACTGAAGCTTTCTTT
NA	TRBV27	TRBD2	TRBJ2-3	CASKIGSGRADTQYF	TGTGCCAGCAAAATAGGTAGCGGGAGGGCAGATACGCAGTATTTT
NA	TRBV27	TRBD2	TRBJ2-7	CASSLSPSGSYEQYF	TGTGCCAGCAGTTTAAGCCCTAGCGGGAGCTACGAGCAGTACTTC
many	TRBV11-1	TRBD1	TRBJ2-7	CASSTRDRGEQYF	TGTGCCAGCAGCACGCGGGACAGGGGTGAGCAGTACTTC
NA	TRBV25-1	NA	TRBJ2-7	CASSEPGVEAYEQYF	TGTGCCAGCAGTGAGCCCGGGGTAGAGGCTTACGAGCAGTACTTC
NA	TRBV5-5	NA	TRBJ1-6	CASTQTGTQNSPLHF	TGTGCCAGCACCCAAACGGGGACACAGAATTCACCCCTCCACTTT
NA	TRBV27	NA	TRBJ2-5	CASKNRQETQYF	TGTGCCAGCAAGAACAGACAAGAGACCCAGTACTTC
once	TRBV5-5	NA	TRBJ1-3	CASSGGNGNTIYF	TGTGCCAGCAGCGGGGGGAATGGAAACACCATATATTTT
NA	TRBV19	NA	TRBJ2-7	CASSFRGGYEQYF	TGTGCCAGTAGTTTCCGAGGTGGCTACGAGCAGTACTTC
few	TRBV2	NA	TRBJ2-1	CASSVLTEQFF	TGTGCCAGCAGTGTATTGACAGAGCAGTTCTTC
NA	TRBV7-9	NA	TRBJ1-5	CASSRVGNQPQHF	TGTGCCAGCAGCCGGGTCGGAAATCAGCCCCAGCATTTT
NA	TRBV19	NA	TRBJ2-7	CASSPSDFQAYEQYF	TGTGCCAGTAGTCCGTCGGACTTTCAAGCCTACGAGCAGTACTTC
NA	TRBV6-1	NA	TRBJ1-2	CASSERGGYGYTF	TGTGCCAGCAGTGAAAGAGGGGGCTATGGCTACACCTTC
NA	TRBV9	NA	TRBJ2-1	CASSVASRTGNNEQFF	TGTGCCAGCAGCGTAGCGAGCCGAACGGGAAACAATGAGCAGTTCTTC
NA	TRBV6-6	TRBD2	TRBJ2-1	CASTPQSAGGGFF	TGTGCCAGCACCCCCCAGTCGGCGGGAGGAGGGTTCTTC
NA	TRBV10-3	NA	TRBJ2-3	CAISEKAGFPTDTQYF	TGTGCCATCAGTGAGAAGGCGGGATTCCCCACAGATACGCAGTATTTT
NA	TRBV4-1	NA	TRBJ1-5	CASSHGGANQPQHF	TGCGCCAGCAGCCACGGGGGGGCCAATCAGCCCCAGCATTTT
NA	TRBV3-1/TRBV3-2	NA	TRBJ1-1	CASSQDGGGLTEAFF	TGTGCCAGCAGCCAAGATGGGGGGGGGCTTACTGAAGCTTTCTTT
once	TRBV18	TRBD2	TRBJ2-7	CASSSGLAGYEQYF	TGTGCCAGCTCATCGGGACTAGCGGGATACGAGCAGTACTTC
NA	TRBV5-1	NA	TRBJ2-3	CASRSQGSTDTQYF	TGCGCCAGCAGGTCCCAGGGCAGCACAGATACGCAGTATTTT
NA	TRBV6-1	NA	TRBJ1-1	CASSEGPERVSFF	TGTGCCAGCAGTGAAGGCCCGGAGCGGGTCAGTTTCTTT
NA	TRBV27	NA	TRBJ1-4	CASSLRGTNEKLFF	TGTGCCAGCAGTTTACGGGGAACTAATGAAAAACTGTTTTTT
NA	TRBV7-3	NA	TRBJ1-1	CASSLGTGNTEAFF	TGTGCCAGCAGCTTGGGCACAGGCAACACTGAAGCTTTCTTT
once	TRBV2	NA	TRBJ2-7	CASTTALTYEQYF	TGTGCCAGCACGACAGCTCTGACCTACGAGCAGTACTTC
NA	TRBV7-3	TRBD2	TRBJ2-2	CASSLTSGTGELFF	TGTGCCAGCAGCTTAACTAGCGGGACCGGGGAGCTGTTTTTT
NA	TRBV19	TRBD2	TRBJ2-3	CASTRTSGITDTQYF	TGTGCCAGTACTCGGACTAGCGGGATCACAGATACGCAGTATTTT
NA	TRBV4-3	TRBD1	TRBJ2-1	CASSGGAGQGDNEQFF	TGCGCCAGCAGCGGGGGGGCGGGACAGGGCGACAATGAGCAGTTCTTC
NA	TRBV3-1/TRBV3-2	TRBD2	TRBJ2-1	CASSRGSGLNEQFF	TGTGCCAGCAGCCGGGGTAGCGGGCTAAATGAGCAGTTCTTC
NA	TRBV19	TRBD2	TRBJ2-1	CASSIIAGVNEQFF	TGTGCCAGTAGTATTATAGCGGGGGTCAATGAGCAGTTCTTC
NA	TRBV30	TRBD2	TRBJ2-1	CAWSVGLAGYNEQFF	TGTGCCTGGAGTGTGGGACTAGCGGGGTACAATGAGCAGTTCTTC
few	TRBV7-9	TRBD1	TRBJ1-2	CASSERDRANYGYTF	TGTGCCAGCAGCGAAAGGGACAGGGCTAACTATGGCTACACCTTC
NA	TRBV5-5	TRBD2	TRBJ2-7	CASSSGLAGLYEQYF	TGTGCCAGCAGCTCGGGACTAGCGGGACTCTACGAGCAGTACTTC
once	TRBV7-2	TRBD1	TRBJ2-1	CASSLAGQGRNEQFF	TGTGCCAGCAGCTTAGCTGGACAGGGAAGGAATGAGCAGTTCTTC
few	TRBV3-1/TRBV3-2	NA	TRBJ1-5	CASSQAAGQPQHF	TGTGCCAGCAGCCAAGCGGCGGGACAGCCCCAGCATTTT
NA	TRBV24-1	TRBD1	TRBJ1-4	CATSDAGTGSSANEKLFF	TGTGCCACCAGTGACGCCGGGACAGGGTCATCGGCAAATGAAAAACTGTTTTTT
NA	TRBV20-1	NA	TRBJ2-1	CSASPPSAYNEQFF	TGCAGTGCTAGTCCCCCTAGTGCATACAATGAGCAGTTCTTC
NA	TRBV19	TRBD2	TRBJ2-3	CASSIGLAGAKPSTDTQYF	TGTGCCAGTAGTATAGGTCTAGCGGGGGCCAAACCTAGCACAGATACGCAGTATTTT
NA	TRBV19	NA	TRBJ1-3	CASSSDRISGNTIYF	TGTGCCAGTAGTTCGGACAGAATCTCTGGAAACACCATATATTTT